These T cell receptor beta chains were read from a single sample in a study of blood T cell repertoires in COVID-19. Profiling relied on immunoSEQ multiplex PCR, and the TCRdb table lists in-frame clones only, not all of them. The sample consists of roughly 230,000 clones, about 88% of them appearing once. The source material was PBMCs or T cells enriched from blood (not recorded which). The receptors originated from a woman in her forties or fifties who had been exposed to COVID-19. Each CDR3 is given with its conserved first and last residue. Fields, in order: clone size, D gene, J gene, V gene, CDR3 DNA, CDR3 protein. D genes are given only for firm matches. A row's size may be missing; if present it is once, few, many or a size class.

>NA|NA|TRBJ1-2|TRBV7-9
TGTGCCAGCAGCTTAGAGGCGACAGAGTATGGCTACACCTTC
CASSLEATEYGYTF
>NA|TRBD2|TRBJ2-7|TRBV5-8
TGTGCCAGCAGCTTGGCCGGGGGGTCGCAGCAGTACTTC
CASSLAGGSQQYF
>once|NA|TRBJ1-1|TRBV5-1
TGCGCCAGCAGCTTGGCGGGAAACGTGGCTTACACTGAAGCTTTCTTT
CASSLAGNVAYTEAFF
>NA|NA|TRBJ1-1|TRBV7-8
TGTGCCAGCAGCCCAGAAGACAGTTCCACTGAAGCTTTCTTT
CASSPEDSSTEAFF
>NA|NA|TRBJ1-5|TRBV19
TGTGCCAGTAGTAAGGCGGGTCCTCCCTTCGATAGCAATCAGCCCCAGCATTTT
CASSKAGPPFDSNQPQHF
>NA|NA|TRBJ1-5|TRBV7-8
TGTGCCAGCAGCTCAGGGACACCTGAACAGCCCCAGCATTTT
CASSSGTPEQPQHF
>NA|NA|TRBJ2-1|TRBV5-1
TGCGCCAGCAGCTTGGATCCCGCGCCCTACAATGAGCAGTTCTTC
CASSLDPAPYNEQFF
>NA|TRBD1|TRBJ2-3|TRBV4-3
TGCGCCAGCAGCCCTGGCGTCGACAGGGCCACAGATACGCAGTATTTT
CASSPGVDRATDTQYF
>few|TRBD1|TRBJ1-2|TRBV7-2
TGTGCCAGCAGCTTAGGGCAACCGGGACAGGGCAACTATGGCTACACCTTC
CASSLGQPGQGNYGYTF
>NA|TRBD2|TRBJ2-5|TRBV5-1
TGCGCCAGCAGCTTGGCCGGAGCCAGCGGGGGCAGAGAGACCCAGTACTTC
CASSLAGASGGRETQYF
>NA|NA|TRBJ1-2|TRBV9
TGTGCCAGCAGCGTAGGTTCTGAGAATTATGGCTACACCTTC
CASSVGSENYGYTF
>few|TRBD1|TRBJ1-3|TRBV10-2
TGCGCCACAAGGGACAGGGTGCCCGGAAACACCATATATTTT
CATRDRVPGNTIYF
>NA|NA|TRBJ2-7|TRBV2
TGTGCCAGCGCAGGACAGTTTTACGAGCAGTACTTC
CASAGQFYEQYF
>NA|TRBD1|TRBJ2-7|TRBV27
TGTGCCAGCAGGGGACGCCGGGACAGCTCTTACTCTTACGAGCAGTACTTC
CASRGRRDSSYSYEQYF
>once|NA|TRBJ2-7|TRBV2
TGTGCCAGCAGTGAAGCTCGCGAGTCCCGGTACTTC
CASSEARESRYF
>NA|TRBD1|TRBJ1-1|TRBV6-5
TGTGCCAGCAGGCGGGACAGGGAGGGTGAAGCTTTCTTT
CASRRDREGEAFF
>NA|TRBD1|TRBJ1-3|TRBV28
TGTGCCAGCAGTTTACATGCAGGGGGCGGGGGAAACACCATATATTTT
CASSLHAGGGGNTIYF
>NA|NA|TRBJ2-7|TRBV6-5
TGTGCCAGCAGCATTACCAGCTCCTACGAGCAGTACTTC
CASSITSSYEQYF
>NA|NA|TRBJ2-7|TRBV5-4
TGTGCCACCAGATCGTCGTGGGCGGGCGAGCAGTACTTC
CATRSSWAGEQYF
>NA|TRBD1|TRBJ1-2|TRBV5-4
TGTGCCAGCCGGTTACCCGGGACAGGGGCTTATGGCTACACCTTC
CASRLPGTGAYGYTF
>once|TRBD2|TRBJ2-1|TRBV5-1
TGCGCCAGCAGCTTGGACGCCGGGGGGAATGAGCAGTTCTTC
CASSLDAGGNEQFF
>NA|NA|TRBJ1-1|TRBV3-1/TRBV3-2
TGTGCCAGCAGCCAGGGGGACTCAAACACTGAAGCTTTCTTT
CASSQGDSNTEAFF
>once|TRBD2|TRBJ2-3|TRBV4-3
TGCGCCAGCAGCCAAGATTTTAGCGGGGGTACAGATACGCAGTATTTT
CASSQDFSGGTDTQYF
>NA|NA|TRBJ1-1|TRBV28
TGTGCCAGCACCACCGGTCACACTGAAGCTTTCTTT
CASTTGHTEAFF
>NA|TRBD2|TRBJ2-3|TRBV2
TGTGCCAGCACCCGAGCGGGGGCCACAGATACGCAGTATTTT
CASTRAGATDTQYF
>NA|TRBD1|TRBJ1-2|TRBV19
TGTGCCAGTACCCCTTTGACAGGGGGCCTAAATGGCTACACCTTC
CASTPLTGGLNGYTF
>NA|NA|TRBJ1-1|TRBV6-5
TGTGCCAGCAGGCGCGGGGAGATGAACACTGAAGCTTTCTTT
CASRRGEMNTEAFF